These 20 T cell receptor beta chains share one sample of origin, sequenced in a study of post-analysis software for immune sequencing data. Overall study findings and caveats: Relative to controls, patients had several TRBV segments at higher frequency, with TRBV5-6, TRBV5-1 and TRBV20-1 among these.

The library was made from cDNA and included unique molecular identifiers. TCRdb re-derived calls from the PCR reads in MiXCR, one entry per CDR3 protein. The table records fewer than 700,000 distinct CDR3 sequences, 40% to 50% of them present only once. Their recognized antigens are unknown. The specimen sequenced was blood. These receptors were taken from a girl aged 5-17 years with multiple sclerosis.

The V call is TRBV5-1, the J call TRBJ1-1; 10 nucleotides line up with TRBD1. The ends lost 4 bases at V and 2 bases at J; junction bases unmatched: 14. CDR3 length equals 18 residues. Germline assignment: CDR1 SGHRS and CDR2 YFSETQ. The CDR3 DNA sequence: TGCGCCAGCAGCCCGGGACAGGGGTGGGGGATGAGCAACACTGAAGCTTTCTTT. Its protein product is CASSPGQGWGMSNTEAFF.

Only one count was recorded for this clonotype. CDR3 sequence: CAISFDRGTEAFF. DNA for the CDR3: TGTGCCATCAGCTTCGACAGGGGAACTGAAGCTTTCTTT. This chain connects TRBV10-3 to TRBJ1-1; TRBD1 aligns across 8 bases. Trimming cost V 6 bases and J 5 bases; bases outside gene matches: 5. The CDR3 is made up of 13 amino acids. Germline CDR1 is ENHRY and CDR2 is SYGVKD.

V is TRBV27 and J is TRBJ2-1, with 7 bases that match TRBD1. Germline CDR1 MNHEY, CDR2 SMNVEV (reference sequence). V shed 0 bases and J 9 bases; nucleotides not matched to a gene: 5. This CDR3 is 14 amino acids long. The CDR3 nucleotides are TGTGCCAGCAGTTTATCAGGGGGCCTCCTTGAGCAGTTCTTC. Protein sequence: CASSLSGGLLEQFF.

The chain recombines TRBV20-1 with TRBJ2-6, with D hard to call. Trimming took off 6 bases at V and 0 bases at J, with 6 bases between the two ends. The germline V gene encodes CDR1 DFQATT and CDR2 SNEGSKA (reference sequence). The CDR3 covers 13 residues. CDR3 sequence reads: CSALFSGANVLTF. The CDR3 DNA sequence: TGCAGTGCCCTTTTCTCTGGGGCCAACGTCCTGACTTTC.

V usage is TRBV29-1 and J usage is TRBJ2-7; 9 nucleotides align to TRBD1. The CDR3 covers 17 residues. The V gene end was trimmed by 1 base and the J gene end by 1 base; junction bases not matched to a gene: 11. Germline V gene sequence: CDR1 SQVTM, CDR2 ANQGSEA. CDR3 bases: TGCAGCGTTGAAGCTAAATATCCCGGGACAGGGTCCTACGAGCAGTACTTC. Amino acid sequence: CSVEAKYPGTGSYEQYF.

This clonotype was observed a single time. V and J are TRBV5-1 and TRBJ2-3; the D is unclear. The V end lost 4 bases, the J end lost 1 base, and 10 bases lay between the germline ends. CDR1 and CDR2 from the germline V gene are SGHRS and YFSETQ. This CDR3 comprises 14 residues. DNA of the CDR3: TGCGCCAGCAGCCCTACACAAGGCACAGATACGCAGTATTTT. This codes for CASSPTQGTDTQYF.

The CDR3 reads CSAGTSGVPEQFF. Here the CDR3 DNA reads TGCAGCGCCGGGACTAGCGGGGTCCCTGAGCAGTTCTTC. The J gene is TRBJ2-1, the V gene TRBV29-1; 13 bases map to TRBD2. V trimming: 7 bases; J trimming: 9 bases; junction bases outside the gene matches: 6. Looked up from germline, CDR1 is SQVTM and CDR2 is ANQGSEA. The CDR3 contains 13 residues.

V and J are TRBV4-1 and TRBJ1-6; D gene uncertain. Trimming pared 4 bases from V and 3 bases from J, leaving 7 bases between. CDR3 length: 14 residues. Germline lookup yields CDR1 MGHRA and CDR2 YSYEKL. The CDR3 loop reads CASSRDFYNSPLHF. The CDR3 DNA reads as TGCGCCAGCAGCCGAGATTTCTATAATTCACCCCTCCACTTT.

V is TRBV20-1 and J is TRBJ2-7; no reliable D call. V was trimmed by 0 bases and J by 0 bases, leaving 9 bases between them. CDR1 and CDR2 from the germline V gene are DFQATT and SNEGSKA (reference sequence). This CDR3 is built from 14 residues. CDR3 in amino acids: CSAREDTFSYEQYF. In nucleotides, the CDR3 is TGCAGTGCTAGAGAAGACACTTTCTCCTACGAGCAGTACTTC.

The V and J genes are TRBV6-6 and TRBJ2-1; 9 bases line up with TRBD1. CDR3 length equals 15 residues. V was pared by 7 bases and J by 5 bases, with 9 bases of the junction left unmatched. CDR1 is MNHNY and CDR2 is SVGAGI in the germline V gene (reference sequence). The CDR3 bases are TGTGCCAGCAAAACACAGGGGGCGCACGACAATGAGCAGTTCTTC. Translated: CASKTQGAHDNEQFF.

In the case of this clonotype: Since a much larger clone is just one base distant, this may be a read error. V gene TRBV6-2 or TRBV6-3 combines with J gene TRBJ1-2; 7 bases match TRBD1. Germline trimming cut 6 bases from V and 2 bases from J; bases unmatched to any gene: 3. CDR3 length: 13 amino acids. Germline values: CDR1 MNHEY, CDR2 SVGEGT. The CDR3 is CASRPGQNYGYTF. The CDR3 nucleotides read TGTGCCAGCAGGCCGGGACAGAACTATGGCTACACCTTC.

The J gene is TRBJ2-7, the V gene TRBV2; 12 nucleotides align to TRBD1. Germline lookup yields CDR1 SNHLY and CDR2 FYNNEI. The CDR3 spans 15 residues. With 6 bases clipped from V and 7 bases from J, the junction kept 10 bases outside the gene matches. The CDR3 DNA follows: TGTGCCAGCAGGGGATACCGGGACAGGGGGCTTGAGCAGTACTTC. Protein product: CASRGYRDRGLEQYF.

This clonotype was recorded a few times. The chain is built from TRBV5-1 and TRBJ1-5; the D is unclear. The germline gives CDR1 SGHRS, CDR2 YFSETQ. This CDR3 region has 14 residues. Trimming removed 0 bases from V and 6 bases from J, with 10 bases in between. The CDR3 spells CASSLEGMGQPQHF. The CDR3 DNA reads TGCGCCAGCAGCTTGGAAGGTATGGGTCAGCCCCAGCATTTT.

This clonotype was observed a few times. J is TRBJ1-4 and V is TRBV12-3 or TRBV12-4; a weak D match, TRBD1 (5 bases). Trimming pared 4 bases from V and 7 bases from J, leaving 7 bases between. The CDR3 extends over 12 amino acids. CDR3 DNA: TGTGCCAGCAGTTCAGGGCCTGAAAAACTGTTTTTT. The encoded protein is CASSSGPEKLFF.

A few counts support this clonotype. The rearrangement joins TRBV10-3 to TRBJ2-1; 7 bases match TRBD2. Germline V lookup: CDR1 ENHRY, CDR2 SYGVKD. After removal of 7 bases from V and 3 bases from J, the junction contained 6 bases not matched to a gene. This CDR3 has 14 amino acids. CDR3 loop: CAITSSGIYNEQFF. The CDR3 DNA reads TGTGCCATCACTTCCAGCGGGATCTACAATGAGCAGTTCTTC.

This clonotype was observed once. The CDR3 ends on some other residue instead of the conserved phenylalanine or tryptophan, so this is likely a read error. The J gene is TRBJ2-7, the V gene TRBV6-1; TRBD2 aligns across 8 bases. V was clipped by 5 bases and J by 3 bases; unmatched bases: 24. The CDR3 totals 20 residues. Germline CDR1 is MNHNS and CDR2 is SASEGT. Written as DNA, the CDR3 is TGTGCCAGCAGTCGCGAGGGGGGTTGCGGGTTAGCGGGATCACGCTACGAGCAGTACTTA. Its protein product is CASSREGGCGLAGSRYEQYL.

This rearrangement joins TRBV28 to TRBJ2-4; 9 bases are a match to TRBD1. Matching the DNA end better, TRBJ2-7 makes the J call doubtful. Germline V gene data show CDR1 as MDHEN and CDR2 as SYDVKM. CDR3 length: 17 residues. The CDR3 DNA reads TGTGCCAGCACAGGGACAGGGTTAGGTTGGGGCTCCTACGAGCAGTACTTC. Residues: CASTGTGLGWGSYEQYF.

The rearrangement joins TRBV19 to TRBJ1-5; D not resolved. Trimming cost V 3 bases and J 10 bases, with 13 bases left between them. From germline, CDR1 is LNHDA and CDR2 SQIVND (reference sequence). The CDR3 runs to 13 residues. CDR3 loop: CASSIALKPPQHF. The CDR3 nucleotides read TGTGCCAGTAGTATCGCCCTAAAACCCCCCCAGCATTTT.

The chain recombines TRBV27 with TRBJ2-2, with no clear D. V shed 6 bases and J shed 0 bases, with 8 bases lying between them. CDR1 MNHEY and CDR2 SMNVEV come from the germline V gene (reference sequence). This CDR3 region has 14 residues. The CDR3 loop reads CASSPQTNTGELFF. Written as DNA, the CDR3 is TGTGCCAGCAGCCCTCAGACGAACACCGGGGAGCTGTTTTTT.

The chain joins TRBV20-1 to TRBJ1-1; D unresolved. The germline V and J ends were trimmed by 0 bases and 0 bases, with 14 bases remaining between them. The CDR3 loop spans 16 amino acids. Germline CDR1 DFQATT, CDR2 SNEGSKA (reference sequence). The DNA for the CDR3 is TGCAGTGCTAGAGAAAACTCTGATTGGGTGAACACTGAAGCTTTCTTT. As protein: CSARENSDWVNTEAFF.